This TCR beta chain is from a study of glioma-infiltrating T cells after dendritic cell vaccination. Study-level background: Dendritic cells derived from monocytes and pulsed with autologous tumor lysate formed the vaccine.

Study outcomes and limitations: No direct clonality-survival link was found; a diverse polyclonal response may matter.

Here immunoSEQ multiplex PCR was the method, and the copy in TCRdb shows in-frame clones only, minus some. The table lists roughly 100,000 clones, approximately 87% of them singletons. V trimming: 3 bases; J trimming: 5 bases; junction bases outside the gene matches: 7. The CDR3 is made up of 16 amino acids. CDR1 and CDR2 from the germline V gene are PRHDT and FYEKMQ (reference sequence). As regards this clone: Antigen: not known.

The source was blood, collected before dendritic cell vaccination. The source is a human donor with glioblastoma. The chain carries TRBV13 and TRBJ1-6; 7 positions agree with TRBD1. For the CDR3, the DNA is TGTGCCAGCAGCTTTAGCAGGGGGTCGGATAATTCACCCCTCCACTTT. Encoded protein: CASSFSRGSDNSPLHF.